A selection of T cell receptor beta chains follows, all from one sample in a study of patients and donors after allogeneic stem cell transplantation. TCRdb reanalysed the RT-PCR reads using MiXCR and keeps one entry per CDR3 protein. The top ten clones hold under 6.5% of a sample with roughly 940,000 distinct CDR3 sequences, about 20% of them seen once. Sequenced: blood, either unsorted or a sorted T cell fraction (not recorded which). Receptor source: a human donor who was either an allogeneic HSCT recipient or a stem cell or donor lymphocyte infusion donor (not recorded which). It is not recorded whose cells these are; they may come from a transplant donor. Both conserved end residues are part of each CDR3. A D gene is named only where the DNA matches it firmly. Size is stated for part of the rows, as once, few or many counts, or as a class when the clone is expanded.

j_call | v_call | clone_size | d_call | cdr3_nt | cdr3_aa
TRBJ2-1 | TRBV12-3/TRBV12-4 | few | - | TGTGCCAGCCTCCCACTATTGGGGGATGCCCTCACTAGCTCCTACAATGAGCAGTTCTTC | CASLPLLGDALTSSYNEQFF
TRBJ2-2 | TRBV6-1 | few | TRBD1 | TGTGCCAGCAAGGACAGGCGTAACACCGGGGAGCTGTTTTTT | CASKDRRNTGELFF
TRBJ2-2 | TRBV27 | - | - | TGTGCCAGCAGTTCCCATATCGCCGGGGAGCTGTTTTTT | CASSSHIAGELFF
TRBJ1-6 | TRBV19 | - | - | TGTGCCAGTAGTATATCCGGGGCTTCACCCCTCCACTTT | CASSISGASPLHF
TRBJ2-1 | TRBV7-9 | few | TRBD2 | TGTGCCAGCAGCTTAAACGGACTAGCGGTCTACAATGAGCAGTTCTTC | CASSLNGLAVYNEQFF
TRBJ1-1 | TRBV2 | few | - | TGTGCCAGCAGTGTCGCACAGGGAGGGAACACTGAAGCTTTCTTT | CASSVAQGGNTEAFF
TRBJ2-1 | TRBV12-3/TRBV12-4 | many | - | TGTGCCAGCAGCCCTGGCGGAGGGGGCTCGGGTTTCTTC | CASSPGGGGSGFF
TRBJ2-7 | TRBV7-9 | - | - | TGTGCCAGCACCATTAAAGGGGTTAACGAGCAGTACTTC | CASTIKGVNEQYF
TRBJ1-3 | TRBV18 | - | - | TGTGCCAGCTCACCGGCGGGCCAGGGTCTACTTGGAGGTGGAGGAAACACCATATATTTT | CASSPAGQGLLGGGGNTIYF
TRBJ2-3 | TRBV7-9 | few | - | TGTGCCAGCAGCTTAGTAGTAACGGGAGCAGATACGCAGTATTTT | CASSLVVTGADTQYF
TRBJ1-5 | TRBV7-8 | few | TRBD1 | TGTGCCAGCAGCTTAGGAGGCAGGGGGGATCAGCCCCAGCATTTT | CASSLGGRGDQPQHF
TRBJ2-1 | TRBV5-1 | - | TRBD2 | TGCGCCAGCAACAGACAAGCGGGGGGGCAATCGGATGAGCAGTTCTTC | CASNRQAGGQSDEQFF
TRBJ2-3 | TRBV12-3/TRBV12-4 | few | TRBD2 | TGTGCCAGCAGTCGGATTAGCGGGAGAACGTCAGATACGCAGTATTTT | CASSRISGRTSDTQYF
TRBJ1-5 | TRBV9 | - | TRBD1 | TGTGCCAGCAGCGTAGGTGCAGGGGGACAGCCCCAGCATTTT | CASSVGAGGQPQHF
TRBJ1-5 | TRBV20-1 | few | - | TGCAGTGCTCAAGGGCCGGACAGTAACAATCAGCCCCAGCATTTT | CSAQGPDSNNQPQHF
TRBJ1-1 | TRBV20-1 | few | TRBD1 | TGCAGTGCTAGAGACCGACAGGGGCGCACTGAAGCTTTCTTT | CSARDRQGRTEAFF
TRBJ2-2 | TRBV27 | - | - | TGTGCCAGCAGGCCACCTAGGGGACTTTACACCGGGGAGCTGTTTTTT | CASRPPRGLYTGELFF
TRBJ1-1 | TRBV30 | - | - | TGTGCCTGGAGTGCTCCGGGTTTTTGGAACACTGAAGCTTTCTTT | CAWSAPGFWNTEAFF
TRBJ2-5 | TRBV25-1 | many | - | TGTGCCAGCAGTCTGCCTAGGACAGAAAAATCAGAGACCCAGTACTTC | CASSLPRTEKSETQYF
TRBJ1-5 | TRBV20-1 | many | - | TGCAGTGCTAGAGATCGGGGGAATCAGCCCCAGCATTTT | CSARDRGNQPQHF
TRBJ2-3 | TRBV12-5 | few | TRBD1 | TGTGCTAGTGGTTCACTGACAGGGGGCACAAAGGATACGCAGTATTTT | CASGSLTGGTKDTQYF
TRBJ2-3 | TRBV2 | - | TRBD2 | TGTGCCAGCAGCGCAGGACTAGCGGGGGCCAACACAGATACGCAGTATTTT | CASSAGLAGANTDTQYF
TRBJ1-1 | TRBV7-6 | few | TRBD1 | TGTGCCAGCAGCCCTCGGGGGGGACAGGACACTGAAGCTTTCTTT | CASSPRGGQDTEAFF
TRBJ1-2 | TRBV12-3/TRBV12-4 | few | - | TGTGCCAGCACGCCTTTTGTGAACTATGGCTACACCTTC | CASTPFVNYGYTF
TRBJ2-5 | TRBV27 | - | TRBD2 | TGTGCCACCAGGGAACTAGCGGGGGGTCTGGGGGAGACCCAGTACTTC | CATRELAGGLGETQYF
TRBJ2-6 | TRBV7-2 | - | - | TGTGCCAGCAGCTTTCGGGGCAGGGGAGCGGGGGCCAACGTCCTGACTTTC | CASSFRGRGAGANVLTF
TRBJ2-5 | TRBV24-1 | - | TRBD2 | TGTGCCACCAGTGGACTAGCGGGCGAGACCCAGTACTTC | CATSGLAGETQYF
TRBJ1-1 | TRBV5-1 | - | - | TGCGCCAGCAGCTTGGCGGCGGTTCCAGCGAACACTGAAGCTTTCTTT | CASSLAAVPANTEAFF
TRBJ2-1 | TRBV5-1 | few | - | TGCGCCAGCAGCCCAATACTGGACGGCGAGCAGTTCTTC | CASSPILDGEQFF
TRBJ2-2 | TRBV9 | few | - | TGTGCCAGCAGCGTATACGGGGGCCTCGGGGAGCTGTTTTTT | CASSVYGGLGELFF
TRBJ2-5 | TRBV11-3 | - | - | TGTGCCAGCAGCTTAGAGGGACAAAAAAAGACCCAGTACTTC | CASSLEGQKKTQYF
TRBJ1-6 | TRBV3-1 | - | TRBD1 | TGTGCCAGCAGCCAAGATGGAGGCCTCAGGGGGCGATCACCCCTCCACTTT | CASSQDGGLRGRSPLHF
TRBJ2-3 | TRBV6-2/TRBV6-3 | few | TRBD2 | TGTGCCAGCAAAACTAGCGGGGGCACAGATACGCAGTATTTT | CASKTSGGTDTQYF
TRBJ2-3 | TRBV12-3/TRBV12-4 | few | - | TGTGCCAGCAGTTCCCAGGGTACGCAGTATTTT | CASSSQGTQYF
TRBJ1-1 | TRBV5-1 | few | TRBD1 | TGCGCCAGCAACCCGGGACAGGGCCCTAAATCCAACACTGAAGCTTTCTTT | CASNPGQGPKSNTEAFF